Only one count was recorded for the clone carrying this T cell receptor beta chain. Libraries were prepared by immunoSEQ multiplex PCR; TCRdb keeps only in-frame clonotypes and omits some of them. This sample carries tens of thousands of clones, more than 70% of them seen once, and the ten largest clones take 6.5%. The sample belongs to a study of OX40 agonist ivuxolimab in advanced cancers. At the level of the study: Antecedent anti-PD-1, anti-PD-L1 or anti-CTLA-4 therapy was permissible, with roughly 36% having received some. Partial responses occurred in Three dose-escalation patients, one with hepatocellular carcinoma and two with cutaneous melanoma.

The CDR3 is 16 residues long. Trimming removed 2 bases at V and 3 bases at J, with 13 bases between. Germline CDR1 is KGHSH and CDR2 is LQKENI. The sample was CD4+ or CD8+ T cells sorted from blood, taken in a trial of the OX40 agonist ivuxolimab. The chain joins TRBV18 to TRBJ1-4; tentative D call: TRBD1 (5 bases). The sequence derives from an adult with an advanced solid tumor such as melanoma, head and neck, liver or kidney cancer. In nucleotides, the CDR3 is TGTGCCAGCTCACCAGGAGGGGAGTTACCTAATGAAAAACTGTTTTTT. Translated, it gives CASSPGGELPNEKLFF.